This T cell receptor (beta chain) was recovered during a study of tumor-infiltrating lymphocytes in primary liver carcinoma. Taking about 19-32 mg of unsorted bulk tissue, the authors co-extracted RNA and DNA. A primer in the constant region served to generate TCR beta cDNA from 500 ng of total RNA. Investigators got TCR beta libraries out of three nested multiplex PCR rounds, done with slightly modified ARM-PCR. The first two PCR rounds, around 10 cycles each, used TRBV1-TRBV30 forward primers and a C-beta reverse primer. MiXCR, run by TCRdb on the multiplex PCR reads, gives a single entry per CDR3 protein. Of 65,000 to 80,000 distinct CDR3 sequences in the sample, over 60% were seen once. Notes on this clonotype: Compared with germline, one end of the junction differs, possibly owing to a read error.

There are 15 residues in the CDR3. CDR1 and CDR2 from the germline V gene are KGHDR and SFDVKD. The clonotype originates from a man aged 40-49 years with primary liver carcinoma and hepatitis B virus infection. The rearrangement links TRBV24-1 to TRBJ2-1; D may be TRBD2 (6 bases). The sequenced material came from liver tumor tissue from sampling region 4. The subset here: tumor region T4, right-lateral pole. The DNA of the CDR3 is TGTGCCACCAGTGAAGTAGGAGGGACCTACAATGAGCGGTTCTTC. Its translation is CATSEVGGTYNERFF.